This T cell receptor (beta chain) was captured by sequencing in a study of blood T cells in healthy people across ages. At the level of the study: Template switching captured about one barcoded beta molecule per two T cells.

On this clonotype: The target antigen is unknown.

Notes on the study in general: Per million T cells, the diversity of TCR beta decreased roughly linearly as age advanced.

Germline V gives CDR1 MNHNS, CDR2 SASEGT. This CDR3 has 12 amino acids. Then a second PCR, running roughly 6 to 12 cycles, was carried out with a sample-barcoded 5' primer and a J-beta primer mix. Using its own MiXCR run on the 5' RACE reads, TCRdb lists one record per CDR3 protein. Among approximately 780,000 distinct CDR3 sequences listed, 25% to 30% were seen once. The same data also contributed to another study, on T cells of mothers and their children. That source notes: Overlap measured in related mother-child pairs was slightly, non-significantly higher than in unrelated pairs.

The clonotype comes from a boy under 18 in good health. This chain joins TRBV6-1 and TRBJ2-1; D not resolved. TRBJ2-5 explains the end of the DNA better; the J call may be wrong. Sequencing was carried out using blood. CDR3 sequence reads: CASSEWDETQYF. The CDR3 DNA is TGTGCCAGCAGTGAATGGGATGAGACCCAGTACTTC.